Presented here are 13 T cell receptor beta chains from one specimen sequenced in a study of post-analysis software for immune sequencing data. Study-level points and caveats: Included in a set of about 5 TRBV segments more frequent in patients than controls were TRBV5-6, TRBV5-1 and TRBV20-1.

Antigens of these TCRs are unknown. Each TCR beta cDNA library carried unique molecular identifiers. TCRdb independently ran MiXCR on the PCR reads; one entry per CDR3 protein. The sample yields some 890,000 distinct CDR3 sequences, 53% seen once. Sequencing input: blood. Receptors originate from a girl between 5 and 17 years old with multiple sclerosis.

V usage is TRBV29-1 and J usage is TRBJ2-5; no firm D call. CDR1 and CDR2 (germline): SQVTM, ANQGSEA. The CDR3 runs to 13 residues. V lost 1 base to trimming and J lost 5 bases, with 11 bases between them. The CDR3 DNA is TGCAGCGTTGAAGGAAGCAGGCGGGAGACCCAGTACTTC. Residues: CSVEGSRRETQYF.

The CDR3 region has the DNA TGTGCCAGCAGCGCCCACCTGAACACTGAAGCTTTCTTT. Its protein product is CASSAHLNTEAFF. The chain has TRBV7-3 and TRBJ1-1, with D uncertain. The CDR3 sequence is 13 residues long. Trimming took 5 bases from V and 0 from J, leaving 7 bases between them. CDR1 SGHTA and CDR2 FQGTGA come from the germline V gene. The full variable domain, its missing parts supplied by reference TRBV7-3 and TRBJ1-1, is GAGVSQTPSNKVTEKGKYVELRCDPISGHTALYWYRQSLGQGPEFLIYFQGTGAADDSGLPNDRFFAVRPEGSVSTLKIQRTERGDSAVYLCASSAHLNTEAFFGQGTRLTVV.

The V call is TRBV2, the J call TRBJ2-5, with a tentative D call TRBD2 (5 bases). The tail of the sequence fits TRBJ2-7 better, so the J call may be wrong. Per the germline V gene, CDR1 is SNHLY and CDR2 is FYNNEI. This CDR3 contains 15 residues. This CDR3 reads CASSEALLASSEQYF. The CDR3 DNA reads TGTGCCAGCAGTGAAGCGCTTCTGGCTAGCTCCGAGCAGTACTTC.

The chain joins TRBV12-3 or TRBV12-4 to TRBJ2-7, with 15 bases lining up with TRBD2. After removal of 5 bases from V and 3 bases from J, the junction contained 17 bases not matched to a gene. The length of the CDR3 is 20 residues. The DNA for the CDR3 is TGTGCCAGCAGTCCCACCGGGCGGACTAGCGGGGGGGCGCCATTCTACGAGCAGTACTTC. It encodes CASSPTGRTSGGAPFYEQYF.

The chain carries TRBV20-1 and TRBJ2-4, with D uncertain. Looked up from germline, CDR1 is DFQATT and CDR2 is SNEGSKA (reference sequence). The CDR3 contains 15 residues. The V end was cut by 3 bases, the J end by 10 bases, with 22 bases between. The CDR3 sequence is CSASNHAAGVTIQYF. The CDR3 nucleotides read TGCAGTGCTAGTAATCACGCGGCTGGGGTGACGATTCAGTACTTC.

The chain recombines TRBV20-1 with TRBJ2-7, with a weak D call TRBD2 (6 bases). The CDR3 covers 12 residues. Germline values: CDR1 DFQATT, CDR2 SNEGSKA (reference sequence). V lost 5 bases and J lost 4, with 12 bases in between. As DNA, the CDR3 is TGCAGTGCTTCCCGGGACTTTTACGAGCAGTACTTC. This gives the protein CSASRDFYEQYF.

This CDR3 is CSVARLAEYNEQFF. The CDR3 bases are TGCAGCGTTGCTCGACTAGCGGAATACAATGAGCAGTTCTTC. The rearrangement joins TRBV29-1 to TRBJ2-1; 9 bases agree with TRBD2. After removal of 4 bases from V and 4 bases from J, the junction contained 5 bases not matched to a gene. Germline assignment: CDR1 SQVTM and CDR2 ANQGSEA. The CDR3 is made up of 14 amino acids.

The chain combines TRBV11-2 with TRBJ2-7; tentatively, D is TRBD2 (6 bases). The germline V gene has CDR1 SGHAT and CDR2 FQNNGV. V was pared by 5 bases and J by 6 bases, with 14 bases between. The CDR3 runs 13 residues. CDR3 loop: CASSPRRAGEQYF. The CDR3, as DNA: TGTGCCAGCAGCCCCCGGAGGGCTGGCGAGCAGTACTTC.

The chain joins TRBV12-3 or TRBV12-4 to TRBJ2-7, with a tentative D call TRBD1 (6 bases). The CDR3 is 14 amino acids. With 6 bases removed from V and 8 bases from J, the gap between germline ends came to 20 bases. This CDR3 reads CASSADRSTGKQYF. In DNA, the CDR3 is TGTGCCAGCAGCGCCGACAGGTCCACCGGGAAGCAGTACTTC.

The chain joins TRBV5-1 to TRBJ2-3, with 8 bases aligning to TRBD2. This CDR3 spans 16 amino acids. V gave up 0 bases and J gave up 1 base; unmatched junction bases: 4. Germline V gene lookup returns CDR1 SGHRS and CDR2 YFSETQ. CDR3 loop: CASSLVGGGRTDTQYF. CDR3 sequence (DNA): TGCGCCAGCAGCTTGGTCGGCGGGGGGCGCACAGATACGCAGTATTTT.

This clonotype was detected only a few times. The chain employs TRBV29-1 and TRBJ1-1; maybe TRBD1 (6 bases). The CDR3 is 14 residues long. V lost 4 bases and J lost 2, with 14 bases in between. Germline loops: CDR1 SQVTM, CDR2 ANQGSEA. CDR3 sequence reads: CSVVWDTKNTEAFF. The CDR3 region has the DNA TGCAGCGTTGTTTGGGACACCAAAAACACTGAAGCTTTCTTT.

The rearrangement joins TRBV9 to TRBJ1-1, with no clear D. The CDR3 covers 18 residues. V was shortened by 0 bases and J by 0 bases, with 18 bases between the two germline ends. Germline V gene data show CDR1 as SGDLS and CDR2 as YYNGEE. The CDR3 reads CASSVEGTGSFMNTEAFF. In DNA, the CDR3 is TGTGCCAGCAGCGTAGAAGGAACGGGGAGTTTCATGAACACTGAAGCTTTCTTT.

The chain uses TRBV7-9 and TRBJ1-5; 7 bases map to TRBD1. CDR3 size: 14 residues. The V and J ends lost 1 base and 7 bases, in that order; junction bases with no gene match: 4. CDR1 and CDR2 from the germline V gene are SEHNR and FQNEAQ (reference sequence). The CDR3 here is CASSLDRQGQPQHF. The CDR3 nucleotides are TGTGCCAGCAGCTTAGACCGACAGGGACAGCCCCAGCATTTT.